This T cell receptor beta chain is drawn from a study of shared clonotypes between healthy human individuals. Whole-study results and caveats: Sharing across four donors was highest in naive CD4 (around 5%) and lowest in memory CD8 (about 0.4%).

About this clone: What it recognizes is unknown.

Sequencing was performed with immunoSEQ multiplex PCR; in TCRdb, only in-frame clones are kept and a portion is missing. The sample has about 2.3 million clones; just under 95% are singletons. The V end was cut by 2 bases, the J end by 0 bases, with 11 bases between. Germline V gene data show CDR1 as LNHNV and CDR2 as YYDKDF (reference sequence). The CDR3 extends over 15 amino acids. The sequenced sample was naive CD4+ T cells from PBMCs. The subset was: CD45RA+ positively selected. The receptor was isolated from a man between 18 and 35 years old in good health. Some clones in this sample may be carry-over from other donors' samples. This rearrangement joins TRBV15 to TRBJ2-7; either TRBD1 or TRBD2 may supply D (5 bases each). CDR3: CATSRHGADSYEQYF. CDR3 bases: TGTGCCACCAGCAGACACGGGGCAGACTCCTACGAGCAGTACTTC.